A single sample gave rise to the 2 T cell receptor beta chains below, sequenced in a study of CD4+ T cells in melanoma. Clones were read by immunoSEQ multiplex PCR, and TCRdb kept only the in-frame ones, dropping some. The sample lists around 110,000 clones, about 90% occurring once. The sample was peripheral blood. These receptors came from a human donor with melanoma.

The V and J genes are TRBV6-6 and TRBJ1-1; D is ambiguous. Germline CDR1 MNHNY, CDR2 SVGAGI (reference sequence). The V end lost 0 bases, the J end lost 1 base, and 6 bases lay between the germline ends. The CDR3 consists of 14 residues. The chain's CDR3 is CASSYSSWNTEAFF. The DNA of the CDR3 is TGTGCCAGCAGTTACTCGTCGTGGAACACTGAAGCTTTCTTT.

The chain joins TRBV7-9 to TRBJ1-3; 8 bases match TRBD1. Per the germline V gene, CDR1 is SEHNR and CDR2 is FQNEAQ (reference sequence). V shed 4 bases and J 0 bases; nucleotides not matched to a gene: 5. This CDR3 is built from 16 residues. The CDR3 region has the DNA TGTGCCAGCAGCTACAGAACAGGGGGCTCTGGAAACACCATATATTTT. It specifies CASSYRTGGSGNTIYF.